Described below is a single T cell receptor beta chain sequence and its context. Its antigen is unidentified. This sample is part of a study of PD-1 blockade in classical Hodgkin lymphoma. Across the whole study: Intravenous nivolumab at 3 mg/kg was given to patients every 2 weeks.

In every patient, relapse followed autologous stem cell transplantation, while exposure to brentuximab vedotin differed. Data came from immunoSEQ multiplex PCR; TCRdb stores just in-frame clones and leaves some out. The data contain approximately 26,000 clones, about 86% of them singletons. Study-wide results and limits: With respect to the repertoire differences, their causes, possibly disease activity or prior therapy, remain undefined.

The CDR3 runs to 15 residues. Germline V lookup: CDR1 MDHEN, CDR2 SYDVKM. With 0 bases clipped from V and 7 bases from J, the junction kept 4 bases outside the gene matches. The starting material was peripheral blood mononuclear cells (PBMCs), obtained before the second cycle of nivolumab. This chain uses TRBV28 with TRBJ2-2, with TRBD2 matching 8 bases. The source is a human donor with classical Hodgkin lymphoma. This chain's CDR3 is CASSLWASGYGELFF. CDR3 coding DNA: TGTGCCAGCAGTTTATGGGCTAGCGGGTACGGGGAGCTGTTTTTT.